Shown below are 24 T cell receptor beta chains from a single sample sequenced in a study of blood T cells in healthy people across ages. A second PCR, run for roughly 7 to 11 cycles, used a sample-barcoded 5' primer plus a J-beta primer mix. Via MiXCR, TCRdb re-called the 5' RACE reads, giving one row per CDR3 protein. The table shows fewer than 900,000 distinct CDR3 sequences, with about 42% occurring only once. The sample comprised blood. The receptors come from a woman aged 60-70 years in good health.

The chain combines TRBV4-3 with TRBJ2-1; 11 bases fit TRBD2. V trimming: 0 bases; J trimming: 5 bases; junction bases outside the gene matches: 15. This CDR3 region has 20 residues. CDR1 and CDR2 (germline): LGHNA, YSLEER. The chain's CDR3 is CASSQELASGGFSGDNEQFF. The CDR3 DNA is TGCGCCAGCAGCCAAGAACTGGCTAGCGGGGGGTTTAGTGGCGACAATGAGCAGTTCTTC.

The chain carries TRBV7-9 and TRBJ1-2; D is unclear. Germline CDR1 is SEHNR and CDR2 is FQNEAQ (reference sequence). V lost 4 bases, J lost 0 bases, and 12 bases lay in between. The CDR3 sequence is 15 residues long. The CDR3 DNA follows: TGTGCCAGCAGCTCCCAGCTGGTTTCTAACTATGGCTACACCTTC. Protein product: CASSSQLVSNYGYTF.

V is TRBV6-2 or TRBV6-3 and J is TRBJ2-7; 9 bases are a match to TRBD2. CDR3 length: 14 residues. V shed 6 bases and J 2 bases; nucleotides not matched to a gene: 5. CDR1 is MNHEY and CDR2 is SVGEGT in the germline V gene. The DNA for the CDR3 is TGTGCCAGCAGGTGGACTAGCGATCCCTACGAGCAGTACTTC. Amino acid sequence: CASRWTSDPYEQYF.

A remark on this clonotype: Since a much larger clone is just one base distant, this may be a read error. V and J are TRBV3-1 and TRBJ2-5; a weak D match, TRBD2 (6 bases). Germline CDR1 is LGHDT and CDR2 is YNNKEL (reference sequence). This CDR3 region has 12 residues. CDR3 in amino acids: CAGSQRVETQYF. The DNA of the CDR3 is TGTGCCGGCAGCCAGCGGGTGGAGACCCAGTACTTC.

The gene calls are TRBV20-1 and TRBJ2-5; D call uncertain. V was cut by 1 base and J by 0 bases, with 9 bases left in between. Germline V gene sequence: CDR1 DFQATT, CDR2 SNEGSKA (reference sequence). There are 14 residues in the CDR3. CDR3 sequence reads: CSARGTGYQETQYF. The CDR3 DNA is TGCAGTGCTAGAGGGACCGGCTACCAAGAGACCCAGTACTTC.

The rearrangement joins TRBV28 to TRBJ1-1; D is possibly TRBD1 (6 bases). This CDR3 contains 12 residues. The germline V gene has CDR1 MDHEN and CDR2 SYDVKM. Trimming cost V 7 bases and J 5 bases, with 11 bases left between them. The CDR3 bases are TGTGCCAGCAACCGACAGGAGACTGAAGCTTTCTTT. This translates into CASNRQETEAFF.

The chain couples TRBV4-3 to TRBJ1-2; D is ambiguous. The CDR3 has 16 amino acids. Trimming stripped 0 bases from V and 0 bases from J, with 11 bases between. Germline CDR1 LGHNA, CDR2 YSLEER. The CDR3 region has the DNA TGCGCCAGCAGCCAAGACTCGGGTAGGGCTAACTATGGCTACACCTTC. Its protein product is CASSQDSGRANYGYTF.

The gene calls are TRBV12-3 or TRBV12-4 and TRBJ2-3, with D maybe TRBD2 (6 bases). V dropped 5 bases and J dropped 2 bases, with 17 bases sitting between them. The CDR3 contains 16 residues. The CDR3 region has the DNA TGTGCCAGCAGTAGGGACTGGCTCGTGTACACAGATACGCAGTATTTT. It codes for CASSRDWLVYTDTQYF.

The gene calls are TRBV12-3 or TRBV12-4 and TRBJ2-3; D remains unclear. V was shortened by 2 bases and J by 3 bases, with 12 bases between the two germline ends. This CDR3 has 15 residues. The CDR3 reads CASSLSILGTDTQYF. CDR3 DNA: TGTGCCAGCAGTTTATCTATTCTTGGGACAGATACGCAGTATTTT.

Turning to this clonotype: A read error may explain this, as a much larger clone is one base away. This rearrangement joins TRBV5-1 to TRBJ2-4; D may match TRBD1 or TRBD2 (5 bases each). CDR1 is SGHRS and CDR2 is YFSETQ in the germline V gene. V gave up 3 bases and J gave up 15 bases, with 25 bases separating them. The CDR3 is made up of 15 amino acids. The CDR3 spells CASSWAGTENYERYF. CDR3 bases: TGCGCCAGCAGCTGGGCAGGGACGGAGAACTACGAGCGGTACTTC.

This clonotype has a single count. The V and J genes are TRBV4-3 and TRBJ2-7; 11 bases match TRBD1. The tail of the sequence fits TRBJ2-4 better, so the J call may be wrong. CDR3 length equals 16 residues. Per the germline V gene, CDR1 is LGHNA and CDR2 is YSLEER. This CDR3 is CASSQEGDRGGNIQYF. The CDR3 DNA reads TGCGCCAGCAGCCAAGAAGGGGACAGGGGGGGAAACATTCAGTACTTC.

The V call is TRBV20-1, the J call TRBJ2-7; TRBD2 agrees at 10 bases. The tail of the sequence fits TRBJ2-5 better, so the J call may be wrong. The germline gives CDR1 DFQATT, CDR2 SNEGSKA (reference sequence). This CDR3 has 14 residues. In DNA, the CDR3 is TGCAGTGCTAGAGCCACTAGCGGGGTGGGGACCCAGTACTTC. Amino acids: CSARATSGVGTQYF.

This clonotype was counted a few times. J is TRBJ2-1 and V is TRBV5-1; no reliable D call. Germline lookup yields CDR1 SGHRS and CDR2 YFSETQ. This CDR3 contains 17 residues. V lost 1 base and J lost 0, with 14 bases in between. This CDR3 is CASSLRRSGSSYNEQFF. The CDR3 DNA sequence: TGCGCCAGCAGCTTGAGAAGGTCCGGTAGCTCCTACAATGAGCAGTTCTTC.

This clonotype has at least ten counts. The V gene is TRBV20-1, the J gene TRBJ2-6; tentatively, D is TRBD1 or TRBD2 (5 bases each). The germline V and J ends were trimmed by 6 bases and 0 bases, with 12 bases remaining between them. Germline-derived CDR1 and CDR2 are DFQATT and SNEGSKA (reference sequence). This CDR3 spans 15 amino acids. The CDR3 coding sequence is TGCAGTGCAGGGGAGACCTACTCTGGGGCCAACGTCCTGACTTTC. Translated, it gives CSAGETYSGANVLTF.

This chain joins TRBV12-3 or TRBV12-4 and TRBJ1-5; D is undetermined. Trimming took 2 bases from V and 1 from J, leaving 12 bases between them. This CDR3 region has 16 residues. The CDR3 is CASSLMGIESNQPQHF. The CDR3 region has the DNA TGTGCCAGCAGTTTAATGGGGATAGAGAGCAATCAGCCCCAGCATTTT.

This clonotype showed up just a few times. CDR3 protein: CSASSFRGLAGESSEQFF. As DNA, the CDR3 is TGCAGTGCTTCTTCCTTCAGGGGACTAGCGGGAGAGTCTAGTGAGCAGTTCTTC. The V gene is TRBV20-1, the J gene TRBJ2-1; TRBD2 matches at 14 bases. CDR1 is DFQATT and CDR2 is SNEGSKA in the germline V gene (reference sequence). V lost 5 bases and J lost 9; bases outside the gene matches: 18. The CDR3 is 18 residues long.

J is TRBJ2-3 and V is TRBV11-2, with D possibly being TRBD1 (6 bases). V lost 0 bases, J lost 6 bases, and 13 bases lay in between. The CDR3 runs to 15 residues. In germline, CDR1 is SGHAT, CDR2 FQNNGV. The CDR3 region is CASSLDAGDVDTQYF. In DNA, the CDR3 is TGTGCCAGCAGCTTAGACGCAGGGGATGTGGATACGCAGTATTTT.

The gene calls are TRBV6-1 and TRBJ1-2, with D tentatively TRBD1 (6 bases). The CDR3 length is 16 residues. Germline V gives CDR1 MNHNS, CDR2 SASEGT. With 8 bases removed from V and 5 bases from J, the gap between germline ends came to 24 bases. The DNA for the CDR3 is TGTGCCAGCCTCGGGAATCTGGCAGGGGTCCTTTATGGCTACACCTTC. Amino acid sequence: CASLGNLAGVLYGYTF.

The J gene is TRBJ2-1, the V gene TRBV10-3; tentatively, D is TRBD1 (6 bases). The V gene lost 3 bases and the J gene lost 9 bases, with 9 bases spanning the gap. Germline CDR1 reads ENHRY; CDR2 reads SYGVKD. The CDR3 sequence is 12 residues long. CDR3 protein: CAISDPTGEQFF. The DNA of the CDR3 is TGTGCCATCAGTGACCCGACAGGTGAGCAGTTCTTC.

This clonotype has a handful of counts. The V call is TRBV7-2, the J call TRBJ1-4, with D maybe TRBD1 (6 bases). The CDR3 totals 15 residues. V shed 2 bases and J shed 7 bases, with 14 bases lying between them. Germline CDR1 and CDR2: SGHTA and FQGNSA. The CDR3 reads CASSLWGQGGEKLFF. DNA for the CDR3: TGTGCCAGCAGCTTATGGGGGCAAGGGGGTGAAAAACTGTTTTTT.

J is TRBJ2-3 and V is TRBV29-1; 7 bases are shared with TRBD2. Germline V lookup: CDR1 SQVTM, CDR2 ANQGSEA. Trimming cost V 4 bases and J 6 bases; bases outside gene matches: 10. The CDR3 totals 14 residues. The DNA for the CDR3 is TGCAGCGTTGTTGGCGGGAGTCAGGCGGATACGCAGTATTTT. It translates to CSVVGGSQADTQYF.

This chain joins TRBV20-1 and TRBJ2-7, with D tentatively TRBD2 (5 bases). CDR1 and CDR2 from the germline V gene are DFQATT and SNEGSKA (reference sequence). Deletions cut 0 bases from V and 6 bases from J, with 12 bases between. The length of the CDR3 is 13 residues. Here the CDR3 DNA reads TGCAGTGCTAGAGATCAACTAGGAGGCGAGCAGTACTTC. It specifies CSARDQLGGEQYF.

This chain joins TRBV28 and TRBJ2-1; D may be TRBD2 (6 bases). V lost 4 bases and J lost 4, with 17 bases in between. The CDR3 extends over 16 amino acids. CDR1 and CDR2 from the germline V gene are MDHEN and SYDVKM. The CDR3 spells CASSSLPSGPYNEQFF. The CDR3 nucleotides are TGTGCCAGCAGTTCCCTCCCAAGCGGGCCGTACAATGAGCAGTTCTTC. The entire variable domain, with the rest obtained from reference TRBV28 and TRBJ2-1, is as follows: DVKVTQSSRYLVKRTGEKVFLECVQDMDHENMFWYRQDPGLGLRLIYFSYDVKMKEKGDIPEGYSVSREKKERFSLILESASTNQTSMYLCASSSLPSGPYNEQFFGPGTRLTVL.

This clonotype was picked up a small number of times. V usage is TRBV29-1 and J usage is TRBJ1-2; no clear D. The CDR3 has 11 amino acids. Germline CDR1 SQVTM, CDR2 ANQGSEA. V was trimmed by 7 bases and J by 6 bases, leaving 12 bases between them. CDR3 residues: CSAALVNGYTF. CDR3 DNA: TGCAGCGCGGCTCTCGTTAATGGCTACACCTTC.